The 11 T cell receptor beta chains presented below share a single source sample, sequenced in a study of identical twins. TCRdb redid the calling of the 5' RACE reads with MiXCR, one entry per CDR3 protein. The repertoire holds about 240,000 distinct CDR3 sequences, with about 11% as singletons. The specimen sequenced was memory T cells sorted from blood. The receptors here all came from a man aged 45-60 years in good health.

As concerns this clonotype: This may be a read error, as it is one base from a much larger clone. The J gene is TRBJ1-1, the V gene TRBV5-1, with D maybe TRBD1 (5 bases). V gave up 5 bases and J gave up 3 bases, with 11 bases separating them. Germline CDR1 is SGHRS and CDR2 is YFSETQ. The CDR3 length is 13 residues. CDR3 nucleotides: TGCGCCAGCAGGGAACAGGATTACACTGAAGCTTTCTTT. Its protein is CASREQDYTEAFF.

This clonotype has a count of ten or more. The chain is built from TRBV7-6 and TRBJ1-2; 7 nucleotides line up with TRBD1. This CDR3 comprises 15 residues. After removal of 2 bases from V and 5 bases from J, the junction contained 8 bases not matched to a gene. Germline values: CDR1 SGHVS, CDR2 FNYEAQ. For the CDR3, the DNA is TGTGCCAGCAGCTTATCCGTAACAGGGGAATATGGCTACACCTTC. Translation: CASSLSVTGEYGYTF.

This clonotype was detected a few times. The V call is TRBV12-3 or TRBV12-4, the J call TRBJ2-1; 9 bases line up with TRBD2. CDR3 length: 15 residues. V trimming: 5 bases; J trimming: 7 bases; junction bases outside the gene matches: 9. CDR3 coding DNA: TGTGCCAGCAGTCCTTTATGGCGGGAGGGAAATGAGCAGTTCTTC. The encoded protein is CASSPLWREGNEQFF.

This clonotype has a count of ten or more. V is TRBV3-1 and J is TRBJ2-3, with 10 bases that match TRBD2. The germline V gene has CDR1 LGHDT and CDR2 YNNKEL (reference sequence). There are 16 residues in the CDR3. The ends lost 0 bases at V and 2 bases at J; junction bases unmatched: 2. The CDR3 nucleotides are TGTGCCAGCAGCCAAGAGGGGACTAGCGTCACAGATACGCAGTATTTT. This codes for CASSQEGTSVTDTQYF.

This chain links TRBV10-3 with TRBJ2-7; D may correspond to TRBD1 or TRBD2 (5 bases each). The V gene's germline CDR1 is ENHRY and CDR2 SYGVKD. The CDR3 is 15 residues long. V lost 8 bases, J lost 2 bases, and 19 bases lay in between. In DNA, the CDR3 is TGTGCCATCGGGGACGACACACGAAGGCCCTACGAGCAGTACTTC. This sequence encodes CAIGDDTRRPYEQYF.

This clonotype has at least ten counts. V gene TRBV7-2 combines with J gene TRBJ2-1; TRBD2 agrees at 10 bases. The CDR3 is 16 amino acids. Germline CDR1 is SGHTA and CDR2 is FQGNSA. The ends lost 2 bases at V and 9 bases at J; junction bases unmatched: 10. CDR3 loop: CASSLNRLAGAGEQFF. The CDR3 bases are TGTGCCAGCAGCTTAAACCGGCTAGCGGGGGCGGGTGAGCAGTTCTTC.

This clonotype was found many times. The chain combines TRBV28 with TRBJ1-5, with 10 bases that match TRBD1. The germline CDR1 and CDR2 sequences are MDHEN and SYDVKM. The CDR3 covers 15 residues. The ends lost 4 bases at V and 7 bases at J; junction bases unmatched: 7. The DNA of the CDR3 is TGTGCCAGCAGTTCCACCGGGACAGGGGAACAGCCCCAGCATTTT. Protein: CASSSTGTGEQPQHF.

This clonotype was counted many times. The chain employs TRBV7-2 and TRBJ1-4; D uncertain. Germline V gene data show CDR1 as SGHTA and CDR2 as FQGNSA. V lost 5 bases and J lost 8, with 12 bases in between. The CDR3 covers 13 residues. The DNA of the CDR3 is TGTGCCAGCAGCGTACAGATTCGCGAAAAACTGTTTTTT. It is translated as CASSVQIREKLFF.

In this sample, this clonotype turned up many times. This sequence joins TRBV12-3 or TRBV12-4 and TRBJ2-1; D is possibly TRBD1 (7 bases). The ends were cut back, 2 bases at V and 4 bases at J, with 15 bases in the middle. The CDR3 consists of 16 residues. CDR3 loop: CASSLMVTGTYNEQFF. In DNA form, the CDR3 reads TGTGCCAGCAGTTTAATGGTGACAGGGACTTACAATGAGCAGTTCTTC.

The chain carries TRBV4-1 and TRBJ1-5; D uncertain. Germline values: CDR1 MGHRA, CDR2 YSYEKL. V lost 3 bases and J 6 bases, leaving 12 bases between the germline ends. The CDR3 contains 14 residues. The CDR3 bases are TGCGCCAGCAGCCAGGTGGATCGGGGTCAGCCCCAGCATTTT. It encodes CASSQVDRGQPQHF.

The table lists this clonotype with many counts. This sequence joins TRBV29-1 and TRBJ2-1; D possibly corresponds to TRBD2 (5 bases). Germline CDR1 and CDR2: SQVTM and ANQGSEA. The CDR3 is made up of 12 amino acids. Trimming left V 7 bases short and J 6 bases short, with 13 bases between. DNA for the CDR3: TGCAGCGCCTGGGAGCTCGGCAATGAGCAGTTCTTC. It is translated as CSAWELGNEQFF.